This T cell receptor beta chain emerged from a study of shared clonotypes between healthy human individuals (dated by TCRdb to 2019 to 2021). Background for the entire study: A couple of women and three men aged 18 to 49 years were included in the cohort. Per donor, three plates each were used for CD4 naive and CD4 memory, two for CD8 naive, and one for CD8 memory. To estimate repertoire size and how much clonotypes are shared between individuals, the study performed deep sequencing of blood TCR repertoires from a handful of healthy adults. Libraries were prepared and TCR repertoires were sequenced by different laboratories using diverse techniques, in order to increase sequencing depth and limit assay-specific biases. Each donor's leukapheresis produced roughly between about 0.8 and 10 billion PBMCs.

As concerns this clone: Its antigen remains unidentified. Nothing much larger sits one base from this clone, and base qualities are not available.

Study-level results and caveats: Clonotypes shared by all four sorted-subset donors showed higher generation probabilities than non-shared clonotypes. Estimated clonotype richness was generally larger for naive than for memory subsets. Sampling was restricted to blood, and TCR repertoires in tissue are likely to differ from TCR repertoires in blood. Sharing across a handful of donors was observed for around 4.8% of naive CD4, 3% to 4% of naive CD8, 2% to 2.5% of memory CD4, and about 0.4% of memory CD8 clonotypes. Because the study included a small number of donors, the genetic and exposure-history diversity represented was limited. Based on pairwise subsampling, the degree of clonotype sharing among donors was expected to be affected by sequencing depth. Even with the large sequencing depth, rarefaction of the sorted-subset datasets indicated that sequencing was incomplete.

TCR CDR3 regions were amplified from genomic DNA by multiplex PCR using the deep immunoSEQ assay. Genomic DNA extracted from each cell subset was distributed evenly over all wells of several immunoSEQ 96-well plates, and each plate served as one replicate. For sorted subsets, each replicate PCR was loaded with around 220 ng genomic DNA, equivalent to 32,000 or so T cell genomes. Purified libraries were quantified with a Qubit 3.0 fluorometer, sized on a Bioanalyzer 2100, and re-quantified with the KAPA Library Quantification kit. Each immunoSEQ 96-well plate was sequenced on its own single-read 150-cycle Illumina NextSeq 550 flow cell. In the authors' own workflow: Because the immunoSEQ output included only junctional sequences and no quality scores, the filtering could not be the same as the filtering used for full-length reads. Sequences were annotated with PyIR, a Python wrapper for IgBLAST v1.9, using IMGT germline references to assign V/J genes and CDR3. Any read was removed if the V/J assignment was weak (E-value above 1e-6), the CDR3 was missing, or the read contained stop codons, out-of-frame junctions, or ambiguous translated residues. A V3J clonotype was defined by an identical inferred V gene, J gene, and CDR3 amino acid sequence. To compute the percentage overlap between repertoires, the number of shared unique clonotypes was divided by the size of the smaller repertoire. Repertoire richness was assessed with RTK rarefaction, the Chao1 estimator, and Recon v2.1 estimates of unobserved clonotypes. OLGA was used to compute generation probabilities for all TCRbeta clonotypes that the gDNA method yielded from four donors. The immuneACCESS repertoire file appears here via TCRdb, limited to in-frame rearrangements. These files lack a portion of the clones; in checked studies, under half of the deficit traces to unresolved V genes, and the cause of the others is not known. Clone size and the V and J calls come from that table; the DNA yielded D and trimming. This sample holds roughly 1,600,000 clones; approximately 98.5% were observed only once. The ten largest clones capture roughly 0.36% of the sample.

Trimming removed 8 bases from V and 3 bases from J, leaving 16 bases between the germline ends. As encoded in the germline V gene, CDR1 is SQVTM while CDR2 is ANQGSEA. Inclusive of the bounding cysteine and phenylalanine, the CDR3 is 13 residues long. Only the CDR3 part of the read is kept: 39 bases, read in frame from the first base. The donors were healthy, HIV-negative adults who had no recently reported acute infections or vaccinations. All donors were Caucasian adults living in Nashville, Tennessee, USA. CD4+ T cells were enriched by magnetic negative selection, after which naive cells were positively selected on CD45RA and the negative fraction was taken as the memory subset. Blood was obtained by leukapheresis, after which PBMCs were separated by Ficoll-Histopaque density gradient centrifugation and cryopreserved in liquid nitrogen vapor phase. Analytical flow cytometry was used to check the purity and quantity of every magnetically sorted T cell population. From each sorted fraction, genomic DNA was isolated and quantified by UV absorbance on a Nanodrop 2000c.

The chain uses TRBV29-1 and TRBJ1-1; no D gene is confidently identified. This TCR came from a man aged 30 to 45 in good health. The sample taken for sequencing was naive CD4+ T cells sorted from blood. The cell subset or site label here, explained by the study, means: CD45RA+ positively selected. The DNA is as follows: TGCAGCTCGTGGAAGTCTGGGGACACTGAAGCTTTCTTT. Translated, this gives CSSWKSGDTEAFF.